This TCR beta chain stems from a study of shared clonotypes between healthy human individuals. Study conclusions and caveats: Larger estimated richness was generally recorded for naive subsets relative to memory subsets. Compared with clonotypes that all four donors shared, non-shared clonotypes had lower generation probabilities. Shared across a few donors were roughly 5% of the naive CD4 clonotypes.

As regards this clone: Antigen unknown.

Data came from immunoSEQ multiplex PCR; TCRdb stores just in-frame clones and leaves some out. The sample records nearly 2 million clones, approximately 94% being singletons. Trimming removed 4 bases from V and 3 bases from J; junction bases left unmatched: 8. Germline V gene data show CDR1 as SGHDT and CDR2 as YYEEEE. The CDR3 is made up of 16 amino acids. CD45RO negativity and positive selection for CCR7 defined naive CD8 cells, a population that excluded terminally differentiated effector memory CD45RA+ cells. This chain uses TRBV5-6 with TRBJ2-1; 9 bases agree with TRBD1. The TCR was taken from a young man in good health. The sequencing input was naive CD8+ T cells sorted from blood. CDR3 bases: TGTGCCAGCAGCGAAATTACAGGGGGCGACTACAATGAGCAGTTCTTC. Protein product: CASSEITGGDYNEQFF.